This T cell receptor (beta chain) came from a study of OX40 agonist ivuxolimab in advanced cancers. Study overall: An agonistic anti-OX40 (CD134) antibody, ivuxolimab, was used to treat the patients. The dose-escalation cohort had hepatocellular carcinoma, melanoma, renal cell or head and neck cancer.

Sequenced by immunoSEQ multiplex PCR; TCRdb stores in-frame clones only, minus some. The sample yields 65,000 to 90,000 clones, more than 85% seen once. This CDR3 spans 14 amino acids. Deletions cut 4 bases from V and 7 bases from J, with 12 bases between. Germline values: CDR1 SGDLS, CDR2 YYNGEE. Regarding this clone: Its antigen is not identified.

General observations from the study: On average, a greater number of expanded clones characterised CD8+ T cells relative to CD4+. Individuals who were partial responders at 0.1-3.0 mg/kg had clonal expansion that ranked among the lowest.

Sequencing was performed on CD4+ or CD8+ T cells sorted from blood, taken in a trial of the OX40 agonist ivuxolimab. The rearrangement uses TRBV9 and TRBJ1-6; no clear D gene. This TCR came from an adult with an advanced solid tumor such as melanoma, head and neck, liver or kidney cancer. The CDR3 nucleotides read TGTGCCAGCAGCCCCACCGGGTCCAATTCACCCCTCCACTTT. Translation gives CASSPTGSNSPLHF. Complete variable domain (other parts from reference TRBV9 and TRBJ1-6): DSGVTQTPKHLITATGQRVTLRCSPRSGDLSVYWYQQSLDQGLQFLIQYYNGEERAKGNILERFSAQQFPDLHSELNLSSLELGDSALYFCASSPTGSNSPLHFGNGTRLTVT.